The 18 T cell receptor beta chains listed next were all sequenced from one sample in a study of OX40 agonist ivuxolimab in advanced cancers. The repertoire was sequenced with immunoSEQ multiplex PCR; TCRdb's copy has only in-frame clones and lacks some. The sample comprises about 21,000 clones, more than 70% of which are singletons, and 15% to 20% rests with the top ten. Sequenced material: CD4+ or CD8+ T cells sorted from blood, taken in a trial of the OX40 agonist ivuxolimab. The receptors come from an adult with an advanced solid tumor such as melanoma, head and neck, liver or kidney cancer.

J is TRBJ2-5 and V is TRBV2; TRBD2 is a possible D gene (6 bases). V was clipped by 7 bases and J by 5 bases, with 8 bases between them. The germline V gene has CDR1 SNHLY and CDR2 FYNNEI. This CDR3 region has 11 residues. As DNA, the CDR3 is TGTGCCAGCACGGGAGCGGAGACCCAGTACTTC. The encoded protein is CASTGAETQYF.

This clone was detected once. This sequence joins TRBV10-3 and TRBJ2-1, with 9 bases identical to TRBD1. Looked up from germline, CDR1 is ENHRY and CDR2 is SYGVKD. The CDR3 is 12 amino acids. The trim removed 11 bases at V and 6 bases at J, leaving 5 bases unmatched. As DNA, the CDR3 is TGTGCCTCCGGGACAGGGCTCAATGAGCAGTTCTTC. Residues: CASGTGLNEQFF.

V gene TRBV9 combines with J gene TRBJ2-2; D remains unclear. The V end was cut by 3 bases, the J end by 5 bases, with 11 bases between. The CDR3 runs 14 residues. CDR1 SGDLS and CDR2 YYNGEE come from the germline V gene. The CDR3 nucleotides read TGTGCCAGCAGCGAGGGTCTCGGAACCGGGGAGCTGTTTTTT. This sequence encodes CASSEGLGTGELFF.

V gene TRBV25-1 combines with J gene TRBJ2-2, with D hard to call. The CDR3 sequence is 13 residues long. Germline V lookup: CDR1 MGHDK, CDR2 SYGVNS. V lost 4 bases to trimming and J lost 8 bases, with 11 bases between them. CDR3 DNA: TGTGCCAGCAGTGCAACAGCGACAGGGGAGCTGTTTTTT. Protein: CASSATATGELFF.

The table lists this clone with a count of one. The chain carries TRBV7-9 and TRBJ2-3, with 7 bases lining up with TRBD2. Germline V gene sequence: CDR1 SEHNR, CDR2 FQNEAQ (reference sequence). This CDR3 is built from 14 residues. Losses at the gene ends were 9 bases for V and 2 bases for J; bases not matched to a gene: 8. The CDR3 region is CARGGGDITDTQYF. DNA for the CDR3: TGTGCCAGGGGCGGGGGAGATATCACAGATACGCAGTATTTT.

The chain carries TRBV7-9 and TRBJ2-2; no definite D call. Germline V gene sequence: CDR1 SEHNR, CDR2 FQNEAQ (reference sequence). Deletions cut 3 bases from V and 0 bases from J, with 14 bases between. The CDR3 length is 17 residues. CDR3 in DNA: TGTGCCAGCAGCTTTCCCCAAAGCAGCCCGAACACCGGGGAGCTGTTTTTT. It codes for CASSFPQSSPNTGELFF.

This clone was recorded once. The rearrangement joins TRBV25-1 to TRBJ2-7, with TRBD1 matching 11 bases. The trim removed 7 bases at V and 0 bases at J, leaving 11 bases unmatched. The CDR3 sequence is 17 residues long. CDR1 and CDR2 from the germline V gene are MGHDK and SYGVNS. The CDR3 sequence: CASIISRDRGVSYEQYF. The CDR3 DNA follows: TGTGCCAGCATTATCAGCCGGGACAGGGGGGTCTCCTACGAGCAGTACTTC.

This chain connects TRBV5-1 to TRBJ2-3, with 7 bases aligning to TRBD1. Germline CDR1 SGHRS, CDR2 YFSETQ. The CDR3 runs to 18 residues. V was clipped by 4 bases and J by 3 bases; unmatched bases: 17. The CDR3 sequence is CASSIKSTGAFATDTQYF. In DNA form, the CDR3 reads TGCGCCAGCAGCATAAAGAGTACAGGGGCGTTTGCAACAGATACGCAGTATTTT.

CDR3 protein: CASSQDTLDQPQHF. In DNA, the CDR3 is TGCGCCAGCAGCCAAGACACTCTCGATCAGCCCCAGCATTTT. This rearrangement joins TRBV4-1 to TRBJ1-5, with unresolved D. The CDR3 spans 14 residues. CDR1 and CDR2 from the germline V gene are MGHRA and YSYEKL. V lost 0 bases and J 5 bases, leaving 8 bases between the germline ends.

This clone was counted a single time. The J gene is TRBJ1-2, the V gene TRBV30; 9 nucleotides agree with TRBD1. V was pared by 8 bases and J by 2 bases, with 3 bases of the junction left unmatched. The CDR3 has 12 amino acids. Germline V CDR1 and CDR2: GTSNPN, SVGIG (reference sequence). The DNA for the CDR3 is TGTGCCCGTACAGGGGGCAACTATGGCTACACCTTC. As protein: CARTGGNYGYTF. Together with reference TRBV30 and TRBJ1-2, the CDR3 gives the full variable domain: SQTIHQWPATLVQPVGSPLSLECTVEGTSNPNLYWYRQAAGRGLQLLFYSVGIGQISSEVPQNLSASRPQDRQFILSSKKLLLSDSGFYLCARTGGNYGYTFGSGTRLTVV.

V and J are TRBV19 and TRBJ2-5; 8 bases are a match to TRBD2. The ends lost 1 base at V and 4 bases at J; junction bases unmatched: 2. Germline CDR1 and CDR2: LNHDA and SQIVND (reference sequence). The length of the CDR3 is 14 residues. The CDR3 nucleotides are TGTGCCAGTAGTATAGCGGGGGGGCCAGAGACCCAGTACTTC. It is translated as CASSIAGGPETQYF.

Written as DNA, the CDR3 is TGTGCCAGCAGTCCCGGGACAGGGGGGATTTTTCTCTATGGCTACACCTTC. The encoded protein is CASSPGTGGIFLYGYTF. The chain uses TRBV2 and TRBJ1-2; 11 bases are a match to TRBD1. There are 17 residues in the CDR3. V shed 5 bases, J shed 4 bases, and the junction held 12 bases outside the gene matches. Germline V gene sequence: CDR1 SNHLY, CDR2 FYNNEI.

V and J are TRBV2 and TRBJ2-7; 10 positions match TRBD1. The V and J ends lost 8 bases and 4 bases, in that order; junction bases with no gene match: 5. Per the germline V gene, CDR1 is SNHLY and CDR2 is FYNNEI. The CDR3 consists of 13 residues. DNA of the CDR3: TGTGCCAGCGGGGGACAGGGGAGGTACGAGCAGTACTTC. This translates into CASGGQGRYEQYF. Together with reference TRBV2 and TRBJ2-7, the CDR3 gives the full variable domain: EPEVTQTPSHQVTQMGQEVILRCVPISNHLYFYWYRQILGQKVEFLVSFYNNEISEKSEIFDDQFSVERPDGSNFTLKIRSTKLEDSAMYFCASGGQGRYEQYFGPGTRLTVT.

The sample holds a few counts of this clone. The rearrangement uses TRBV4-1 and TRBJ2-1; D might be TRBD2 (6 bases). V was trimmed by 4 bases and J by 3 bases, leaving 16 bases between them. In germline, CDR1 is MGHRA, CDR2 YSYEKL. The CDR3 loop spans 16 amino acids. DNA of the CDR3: TGCGCCAGCAGCCTTAGTGGGGACTTCGACTACAATGAGCAGTTCTTC. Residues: CASSLSGDFDYNEQFF.

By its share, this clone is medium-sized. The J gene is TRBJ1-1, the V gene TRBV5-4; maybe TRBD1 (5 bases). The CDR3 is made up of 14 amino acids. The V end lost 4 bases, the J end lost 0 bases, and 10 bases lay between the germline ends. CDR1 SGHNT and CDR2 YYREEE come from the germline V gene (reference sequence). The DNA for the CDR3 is TGTGCCAGCAGCGGGGCGGCCATGAACACTGAAGCTTTCTTT. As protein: CASSGAAMNTEAFF. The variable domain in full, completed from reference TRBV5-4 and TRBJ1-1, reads ETGVTQSPTHLIKTRGQQVTLRCSSQSGHNTVSWYQQALGQGPQFIFQYYREEENGRGNFPPRFSGLQFPNYSSELNVNALELDDSALYLCASSGAAMNTEAFFGQGTRLTVV.

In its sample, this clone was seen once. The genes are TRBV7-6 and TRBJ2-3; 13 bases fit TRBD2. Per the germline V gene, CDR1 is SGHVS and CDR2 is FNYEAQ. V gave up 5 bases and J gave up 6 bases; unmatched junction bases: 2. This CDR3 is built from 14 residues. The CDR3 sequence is CASSLGLAGDTQYF. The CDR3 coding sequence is TGTGCCAGCAGCCTGGGACTAGCGGGGGATACGCAGTATTTT.

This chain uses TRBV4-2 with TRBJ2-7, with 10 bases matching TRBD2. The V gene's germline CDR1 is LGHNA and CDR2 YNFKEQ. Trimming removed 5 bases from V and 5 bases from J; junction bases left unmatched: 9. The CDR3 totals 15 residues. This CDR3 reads CASSSRTSGPDEQYF. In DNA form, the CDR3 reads TGTGCCAGCAGCTCCCGGACTAGCGGCCCGGACGAGCAGTACTTC.

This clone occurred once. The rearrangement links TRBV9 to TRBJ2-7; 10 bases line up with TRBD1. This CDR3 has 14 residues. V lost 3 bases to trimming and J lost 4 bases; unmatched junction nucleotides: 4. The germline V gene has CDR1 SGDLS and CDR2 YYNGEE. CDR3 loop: CASSDPGQGYEQYF. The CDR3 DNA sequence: TGTGCCAGCAGCGACCCGGGACAGGGGTACGAGCAGTACTTC.